This TCR beta chain was sequenced during a study of cytomegalovirus exposure and HLA in healthy donors. The CDR3 contains 14 residues. CDR1 and CDR2 (germline): SGHTA, FQGTGA. The V and J ends lost 10 bases and 4 bases, in that order; junction bases with no gene match: 9. This clone was detected only once. Clones were read by immunoSEQ multiplex PCR, and TCRdb kept only the in-frame ones, dropping some. The sample yields about 330,000 clones, roughly 85% seen once. This clonotype was sampled from a woman aged 18-29 years in good health and CMV-seronegative. The genes are TRBV7-3 and TRBJ2-2, with 7 bases that match TRBD2. Sequences were obtained from PBMCs. The CDR3 DNA reads TGTGCCACCAAAACGGCGGGAGTCACCGGGGAGCTGTTTTTT. As protein: CATKTAGVTGELFF.